This T cell receptor beta chain derives from a study of blood T cell repertoires in COVID-19. Across the whole study: Acute and convalescent COVID-19 samples came from the United States, Italy and Spain. T cells, B-cell-depleted T cells, or PBMCs supplied cDNA or gDNA.

Sequenced by immunoSEQ multiplex PCR; TCRdb stores in-frame clones only, minus some. The table records 250,000 to 300,000 clones, 80% to 90% of them present only once. V was cut by 5 bases and J by 3 bases, with 10 bases left in between. CDR3 length equals 13 residues. Germline CDR1 reads SGHRS; CDR2 reads YFSETQ. A word on this clone: The identical CDR3 is also encoded by other nucleotide sequences in the sample.

This sequence was found in a man of 80 years or more with acute or convalescent COVID-19. The genes are TRBV5-1 and TRBJ2-3, with a possible D match to TRBD2 (6 bases). Sequenced sample: peripheral blood. The CDR3 protein is CASSGGGTDTQYF. In DNA, the CDR3 is TGCGCCAGCAGTGGGGGAGGAACAGATACGCAGTATTTT. Full variable domain (outside the CDR3, taken from reference TRBV5-1 and TRBJ2-3): KAGVTQTPRYLIKTRGQQVTLSCSPISGHRSVSWYQQTPGQGLQFLFEYFSETQRNKGNFPGRFSGRQFSNSRSEMNVSTLELGDSALYLCASSGGGTDTQYFGPGTRLTVL.